This T cell receptor (beta chain) originates from a study of blood T cell repertoires in COVID-19. TCRdb's copy holds only in-frame clones and misses some; the assay was immunoSEQ multiplex PCR. Seen here are around 97,000 clones, about 90% observed once, and the top ten hold around 3.2%. Germline V gives CDR1 SGHTA, CDR2 FQGNSA. The length of the CDR3 is 16 residues. The junction had 3 bases not matched to a gene; V was cut back by 2 bases and J by 1 base. The rearrangement uses TRBV7-2 and TRBJ2-2, with 8 bases identical to TRBD1. The material sequenced was peripheral blood. This receptor was obtained from a human donor in a cohort sampled during active COVID-19. This CDR3 is CASSLPGQVNTGELFF. CDR3 DNA: TGTGCCAGCAGCTTACCGGGACAGGTGAACACCGGGGAGCTGTTTTTT.